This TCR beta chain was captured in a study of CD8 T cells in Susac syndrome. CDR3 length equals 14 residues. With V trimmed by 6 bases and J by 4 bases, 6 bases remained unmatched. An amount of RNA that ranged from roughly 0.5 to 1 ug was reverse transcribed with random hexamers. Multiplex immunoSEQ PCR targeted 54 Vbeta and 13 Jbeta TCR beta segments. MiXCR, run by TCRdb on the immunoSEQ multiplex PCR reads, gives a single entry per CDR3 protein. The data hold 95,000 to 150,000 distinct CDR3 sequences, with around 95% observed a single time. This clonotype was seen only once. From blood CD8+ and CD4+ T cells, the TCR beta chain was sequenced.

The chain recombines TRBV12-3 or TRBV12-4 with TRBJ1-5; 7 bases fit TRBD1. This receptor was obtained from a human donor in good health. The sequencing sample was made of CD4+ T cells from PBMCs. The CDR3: CASSKTGYNQPQHF. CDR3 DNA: TGTGCCAGCAGCAAGACAGGGTATAATCAGCCCCAGCATTTT.